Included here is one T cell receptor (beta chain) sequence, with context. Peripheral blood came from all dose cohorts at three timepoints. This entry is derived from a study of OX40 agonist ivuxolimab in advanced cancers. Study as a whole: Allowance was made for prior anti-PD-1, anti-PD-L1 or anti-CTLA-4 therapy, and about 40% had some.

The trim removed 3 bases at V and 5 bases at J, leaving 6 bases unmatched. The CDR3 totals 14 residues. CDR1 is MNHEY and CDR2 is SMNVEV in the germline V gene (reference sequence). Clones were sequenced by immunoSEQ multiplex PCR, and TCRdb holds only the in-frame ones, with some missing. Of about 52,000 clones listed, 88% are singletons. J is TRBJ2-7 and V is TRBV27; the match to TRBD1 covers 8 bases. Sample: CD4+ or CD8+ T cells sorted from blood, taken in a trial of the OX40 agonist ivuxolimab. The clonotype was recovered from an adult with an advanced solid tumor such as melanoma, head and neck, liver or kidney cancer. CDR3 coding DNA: TGTGCCAGCAGTTTCGTGGGACAGGAGGACGAGCAGTACTTC. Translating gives CASSFVGQEDEQYF.